A single sample is the source of the 32 T cell receptor beta chains below, sequenced in a study of T-cell memory formation after mild COVID-19. TCRdb independently ran MiXCR on the 5' RACE reads; one entry per CDR3 protein. The sample consists of roughly 550,000 distinct CDR3 sequences, roughly 20% of them appearing once. The sequencing input was PBMCs or a T cell subset sorted from them (not recorded which). These receptors were collected from an adult woman who had mild COVID-19 (a few samples of this study predate the infection). Cell type and time point are not known.

The chain links TRBV5-1 to TRBJ2-4; 8 bases are a match to TRBD1. The CDR3 is made up of 14 amino acids. Unmatched junction bases numbered 3, after V lost 1 base and J lost 6 bases. Germline-derived CDR1 and CDR2 are SGHRS and YFSETQ. CDR3 region: CASSLTGTGNIQYF. CDR3 in DNA: TGCGCCAGCAGCTTGACCGGGACAGGAAACATTCAGTACTTC.

This clonotype showed up many times. V and J are TRBV18 and TRBJ1-3; 11 nucleotides match TRBD1. This CDR3 spans 17 amino acids. CDR1 and CDR2 (germline): KGHSH, LQKENI. Trimming removed 3 bases from V and 0 bases from J; junction bases left unmatched: 4. Written as DNA, the CDR3 is TGTGCCAGCTCACCGGGACAGGGGGTTATCTCTGGAAACACCATATATTTT. Translating gives CASSPGQGVISGNTIYF.

The CDR3 sequence: CASSLGTVNQPQHF. The CDR3 DNA follows: TGTGCCAGCAGCTTAGGAACGGTCAATCAGCCCCAGCATTTT. The V and J genes are TRBV7-2 and TRBJ1-5; D gene ambiguous. Germline CDR1 SGHTA, CDR2 FQGNSA. There are 14 residues in the CDR3. Deletions cut 1 base from V and 3 bases from J, with 7 bases between.

This clonotype turned up a few times. The chain uses TRBV24-1 and TRBJ2-3; D may match TRBD1 or TRBD2 (6 bases each). The CDR3 runs to 14 residues. Trimming pared 7 bases from V and 5 bases from J, leaving 15 bases between. The germline V gene has CDR1 KGHDR and CDR2 SFDVKD. The CDR3 sequence is CATRPSRGQDTQYF. The CDR3 region has the DNA TGTGCCACCAGACCCTCCCGGGGGCAAGATACGCAGTATTTT.

In its sample, this clonotype was seen many times. The rearrangement uses TRBV29-1 and TRBJ2-1, with 9 bases identical to TRBD1. J gave up 8 bases and V 7 bases, and 6 bases lay outside the gene matches. CDR3 size: 12 residues. Germline CDR1 reads SQVTM; CDR2 reads ANQGSEA. In DNA, the CDR3 is TGCAGCGCCCGGACAGGGGAGTATGAGCAGTTCTTC. Protein product: CSARTGEYEQFF.

The chain couples TRBV4-1 to TRBJ2-1; 12 bases map to TRBD2. The junction had 8 bases not matched to a gene; V was cut back by 4 bases and J by 7 bases. This CDR3 contains 16 residues. Germline V gives CDR1 MGHRA, CDR2 YSYEKL. CDR3 in amino acids: CASSRLTSGGINEQFF. CDR3 coding DNA: TGCGCCAGCAGCCGATTGACTAGCGGGGGAATAAATGAGCAGTTCTTC.

This clonotype was found many times. This chain uses TRBV7-8 with TRBJ2-5; the D is unclear. The V end was cut by 5 bases, the J end by 5 bases, with 12 bases between. This CDR3 comprises 13 residues. Germline V gene lookup returns CDR1 SGHVS and CDR2 FQNEAQ. The CDR3 sequence is CASSPGTRETQYF. DNA for the CDR3: TGTGCCAGCAGCCCCGGAACACGGGAGACCCAGTACTTC.

This clonotype was seen only a few times. The CDR3 DNA follows: TGTGCCAGCAGTTCAAAGGCAGAGCCTCACGGTCGCAATGAGCAGTTCTTC. This codes for CASSSKAEPHGRNEQFF. V is TRBV12-3 or TRBV12-4 and J is TRBJ2-1, with D unclear. Trimming took off 4 bases at V and 6 bases at J, with 22 bases between the two ends. The length of the CDR3 is 17 residues.

The V call is TRBV19, the J call TRBJ2-1; 8 bases agree with TRBD2. Germline trimming cut 5 bases from V and 7 bases from J; bases unmatched to any gene: 13. CDR1 is LNHDA and CDR2 is SQIVND in the germline V gene (reference sequence). This CDR3 has 16 amino acids. The DNA of the CDR3 is TGTGCCAGTAGTGGAAACGGGAGGGCCATCAGAAATGAGCAGTTCTTC. Encoded protein: CASSGNGRAIRNEQFF.

The chain uses TRBV4-1 and TRBJ2-6; D is perhaps TRBD2 (6 bases). Trimming removed 2 bases from V and 2 bases from J, with 16 bases in between. This CDR3 spans 18 amino acids. The germline V gene encodes CDR1 MGHRA and CDR2 YSYEKL. The CDR3 DNA reads TGCGCCAGCAGCCAATGGCCGGGATCGGGGGCTGGGGCCAACGTCCTGACTTTC. It yields the protein CASSQWPGSGAGANVLTF.

This clonotype was counted ten times or more. This sequence joins TRBV7-6 and TRBJ1-5; 7 bases match TRBD1. The CDR3 length is 15 residues. After removal of 4 bases from V and 1 base from J, the junction contained 4 bases not matched to a gene. CDR1 and CDR2 from the germline V gene are SGHVS and FNYEAQ. CDR3 protein: CASSSNRGSNQPQHF. The CDR3 region has the DNA TGTGCCAGCAGCTCTAACAGGGGAAGCAATCAGCCCCAGCATTTT. Full variable domain (outside the CDR3, taken from reference TRBV7-6 and TRBJ1-5): GAGVSQSPRYKVTKRGQDVALRCDPISGHVSLYWYRQALGQGPEFLTYFNYEAQQDKSGLPNDRFSAERPEGSISTLTIQRTEQRDSAMYRCASSSNRGSNQPQHFGDGTRLSIL.

The J gene is TRBJ2-1, the V gene TRBV6-2 or TRBV6-3; D gene ambiguous. The CDR3 loop spans 12 amino acids. Trimming removed 2 bases at V and 7 bases at J, with 6 bases between. Germline V lookup: CDR1 MNHEY, CDR2 SVGEGT. CDR3 coding DNA: TGTGCCAGCAGTTACATCTGGAATGAGCAGTTCTTC. It is translated as CASSYIWNEQFF.

A remark on this clonotype: An end of the junction differs from the germline gene, which may be a read error. V is TRBV2 and J is TRBJ1-1, with 7 bases that match TRBD1. CDR1 is SNHLY and CDR2 is FYNNEI in the germline V gene. The CDR3 is 14 residues long. DNA of the CDR3: TGTGCCAGCAGCGAAGACAGGGCTAGCACTGAAGCTTTCTTT. This encodes CASSEDRASTEAFF.

Only a few counts were recorded for this clonotype. The rearrangement links TRBV19 to TRBJ2-7; a weak D match, TRBD2 (6 bases). This CDR3 has 13 residues. Trimming removed 4 bases from V and 7 bases from J, with 14 bases in between. Germline loops: CDR1 LNHDA, CDR2 SQIVND (reference sequence). This chain's CDR3 is CASSRGLFGEQYF. The CDR3 DNA follows: TGTGCCAGTAGTAGGGGACTCTTCGGAGAGCAGTACTTC.

This clonotype was counted only a few times. The chain combines TRBV20-1 with TRBJ2-1; D unclear. The CDR3 is made up of 15 amino acids. The V gene lost 2 bases and the J gene lost 3 bases, with 14 bases spanning the gap. From germline, CDR1 is DFQATT and CDR2 SNEGSKA (reference sequence). The CDR3 DNA reads as TGCAGTGCTAGACTAGACGGTGTGGGCTACAATGAGCAGTTCTTC. Translating gives CSARLDGVGYNEQFF.

The CDR3 nucleotides read TGTGCCAGCAGCGTCGACACGGGCGGCTACACCTTC. Translation: CASSVDTGGYTF. The V gene is TRBV9, the J gene TRBJ1-2; D unclear. Germline loops: CDR1 SGDLS, CDR2 YYNGEE. The length of the CDR3 is 12 residues. V was clipped by 2 bases and J by 8 bases, with 10 bases between them.

This clonotype was detected ten times or more. This chain links TRBV7-6 with TRBJ2-1; 10 bases match TRBD2. The CDR3 consists of 15 residues. Germline loops: CDR1 SGHVS, CDR2 FNYEAQ. The ends lost 1 base at V and 6 bases at J; junction bases unmatched: 3. The CDR3 bases are TGTGCCAGCAGCTTAGGCCTAGCGGGAGTCAATGAGCAGTTCTTC. It yields the protein CASSLGLAGVNEQFF. Full variable domain (rest looked up from reference TRBV7-6 and TRBJ2-1): GAGVSQSPRYKVTKRGQDVALRCDPISGHVSLYWYRQALGQGPEFLTYFNYEAQQDKSGLPNDRFSAERPEGSISTLTIQRTEQRDSAMYRCASSLGLAGVNEQFFGPGTRLTVL.

J is TRBJ2-7 and V is TRBV4-3, with D uncertain. CDR3 length equals 16 residues. Trimming left V 0 bases short and J 7 bases short, with 19 bases between. Germline loops: CDR1 LGHNA, CDR2 YSLEER. CDR3 sequence: CASSQDGIGLLGEQYF. The CDR3 nucleotides are TGCGCCAGCAGCCAAGATGGGATAGGATTACTCGGTGAGCAGTACTTC.

V and J are TRBV7-2 and TRBJ2-7, with no clear D. The V end was cut by 1 base, the J end by 2 bases, with 12 bases between. The CDR3 sequence is 15 residues long. Germline-derived CDR1 and CDR2 are SGHTA and FQGNSA. The CDR3 loop reads CASSLEGRTTYEQYF. DNA of the CDR3: TGTGCCAGCAGCTTAGAGGGCAGGACCACCTACGAGCAGTACTTC.

Only a few counts were recorded for this clonotype. The chain carries TRBV20-1 and TRBJ1-1; D ambiguous. Germline V lookup: CDR1 DFQATT, CDR2 SNEGSKA (reference sequence). V was cut by 0 bases and J by 4 bases, with 15 bases left in between. The CDR3 contains 15 residues. In DNA, the CDR3 is TGCAGTGCTAGAGATCTCTATCGGGGTAGCACTGAAGCTTTCTTT. It translates to CSARDLYRGSTEAFF.

The J gene is TRBJ2-7, the V gene TRBV7-2; the match to TRBD2 covers 14 bases. V lost 4 bases and J lost 0; bases outside the gene matches: 5. This CDR3 has 17 residues. CDR1 SGHTA and CDR2 FQGNSA come from the germline V gene. CDR3 sequence reads: CASSSTSGGGGSYEQYF. The CDR3 nucleotides read TGTGCCAGCAGCTCGACTAGCGGGGGGGGCGGCTCCTACGAGCAGTACTTC.

The V call is TRBV7-3, the J call TRBJ2-2; TRBD2 matches 8 bases. CDR3 length: 14 residues. The germline CDR1 and CDR2 sequences are SGHTA and FQGTGA. J gave up 5 bases and V 6 bases, and 5 bases lay outside the gene matches. The CDR3 coding sequence is TGTGCCAGCAGGAGCGGGAGTGATACCGGGGAGCTGTTTTTT. It is translated as CASRSGSDTGELFF.

The gene calls are TRBV15 and TRBJ2-7, with TRBD2 identical over 11 bases. Germline V gene lookup returns CDR1 LNHNV and CDR2 YYDKDF (reference sequence). This CDR3 has 17 amino acids. Trimming removed 1 base from V and 5 bases from J; junction bases left unmatched: 10. CDR3: CATSRVYLAGGFHEQYF. In DNA form, the CDR3 reads TGTGCCACCAGCAGAGTGTATCTAGCGGGAGGTTTCCACGAGCAGTACTTC.

Here the CDR3 DNA reads TGTGCCACCACAGCATGGGGGGCAAACTATGGCTACACCTTC. Translating gives CATTAWGANYGYTF. J is TRBJ1-2 and V is TRBV2; tentatively, D is TRBD1 (6 bases). This CDR3 has 14 residues. The germline CDR1 and CDR2 sequences are SNHLY and FYNNEI. The ends were cut back, 10 bases at V and 2 bases at J, with 17 bases in the middle. Based on the CDR3 plus reference TRBV2 and TRBJ1-2, the full variable domain is EPEVTQTPSHQVTQMGQEVILRCVPISNHLYFYWYRQILGQKVEFLVSFYNNEISEKSEIFDDQFSVERPDGSNFTLKIRSTKLEDSAMYFCATTAWGANYGYTFGSGTRLTVV.

The chain combines TRBV4-1 with TRBJ1-2, with 11 nucleotides matching TRBD1. Germline V gene data show CDR1 as MGHRA and CDR2 as YSYEKL. The junction had 6 bases not matched to a gene; V was cut back by 4 bases and J by 5 bases. The CDR3 consists of 15 residues. The CDR3 is CASSPPDRGLYGYTF. CDR3 sequence (DNA): TGCGCCAGCAGCCCTCCGGACAGGGGGCTGTATGGCTACACCTTC.

This clonotype was seen more than once but under ten times. The V and J genes are TRBV2 and TRBJ2-3; TRBD2 matches at 8 bases. V was clipped by 8 bases and J by 1 base; unmatched bases: 5. This CDR3 has 14 residues. CDR1 and CDR2 from the germline V gene are SNHLY and FYNNEI. In nucleotides, the CDR3 is TGTGCCAGCTCCGGGGGGGACCGCACAGATACGCAGTATTTT. Protein product: CASSGGDRTDTQYF.

About this clonotype: One end of the junction does not line up with germline, which may come from a read error. The chain uses TRBV11-3 and TRBJ2-5, with 7 bases identical to TRBD2. This CDR3 spans 14 amino acids. Germline V lookup: CDR1 SGHNT, CDR2 YENEEA. DNA of the CDR3: TGTGCCAGCAGCTTAAGCGGGGCGCAAGGGACCCAGTACTTC. Translated, it gives CASSLSGAQGTQYF.

This chain uses TRBV19 with TRBJ2-7; D is perhaps TRBD2 (6 bases). The CDR3 has 14 amino acids. Trimming pared 11 bases from V and 1 base from J, leaving 18 bases between. CDR1 and CDR2 from the germline V gene are LNHDA and SQIVND (reference sequence). In DNA form, the CDR3 reads TGTGCCCCTAAAGGGACTGCGGATTCCTACGAGCAGTACTTC. This codes for CAPKGTADSYEQYF.

J is TRBJ2-1 and V is TRBV12-3 or TRBV12-4; D is undetermined. The CDR3 sequence is 13 residues long. V was pared by 3 bases and J by 6 bases, with 9 bases between. The CDR3 protein is CASSLEPTNEQFF. As DNA, the CDR3 is TGTGCCAGCAGTTTGGAACCAACCAATGAGCAGTTCTTC.

CDR3 amino acids: CASSDLTTRYGYTF. As DNA, the CDR3 is TGTGCCAGCTCGGACCTAACAACCCGCTATGGCTACACCTTC. The chain recombines TRBV5-6 with TRBJ1-2; D not resolved. Germline CDR1 SGHDT, CDR2 YYEEEE. The CDR3 runs to 14 residues. The ends were cut back, 7 bases at V and 4 bases at J, with 17 bases in the middle.

The chain joins TRBV7-6 to TRBJ1-3, with D possibly matching TRBD1 (6 bases). The CDR3 loop spans 17 amino acids. V was shortened by 5 bases and J by 0 bases, with 17 bases between the two germline ends. The germline CDR1 and CDR2 sequences are SGHVS and FNYEAQ. As DNA, the CDR3 is TGTGCCAGCAGCCCCCCCCCGGGACAAACCTCTGGAAACACCATATATTTT. It encodes CASSPPPGQTSGNTIYF.

The chain combines TRBV20-1 with TRBJ2-7, with unresolved D. CDR1 is DFQATT and CDR2 is SNEGSKA in the germline V gene (reference sequence). The V end was cut by 0 bases, the J end by 4 bases, with 7 bases between. This CDR3 is built from 12 residues. The CDR3 is CSARERDYEQYF. The CDR3 DNA follows: TGCAGTGCTAGAGAAAGGGATTACGAGCAGTACTTC.